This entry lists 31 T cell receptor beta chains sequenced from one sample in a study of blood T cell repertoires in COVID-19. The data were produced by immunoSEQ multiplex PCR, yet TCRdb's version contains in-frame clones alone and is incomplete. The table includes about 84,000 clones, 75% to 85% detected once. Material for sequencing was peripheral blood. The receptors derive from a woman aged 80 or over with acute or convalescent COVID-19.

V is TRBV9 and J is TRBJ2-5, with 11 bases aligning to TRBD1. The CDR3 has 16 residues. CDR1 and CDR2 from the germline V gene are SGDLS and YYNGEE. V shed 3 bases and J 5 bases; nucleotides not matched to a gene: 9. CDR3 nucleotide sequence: TGTGCCAGCAGCGACTCCGGGACAGGGGGTTTCGAGACCCAGTACTTC. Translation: CASSDSGTGGFETQYF.

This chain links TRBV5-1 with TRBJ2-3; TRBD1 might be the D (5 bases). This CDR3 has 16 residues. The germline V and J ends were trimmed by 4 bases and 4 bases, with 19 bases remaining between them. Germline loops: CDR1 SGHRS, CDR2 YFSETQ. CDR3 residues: CASSPGRGAMADTQYF. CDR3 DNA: TGCGCCAGCAGCCCCGGAAGGGGCGCAATGGCAGATACGCAGTATTTT. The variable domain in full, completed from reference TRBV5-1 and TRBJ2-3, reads KAGVTQTPRYLIKTRGQQVTLSCSPISGHRSVSWYQQTPGQGLQFLFEYFSETQRNKGNFPGRFSGRQFSNSRSEMNVSTLELGDSALYLCASSPGRGAMADTQYFGPGTRLTVL.

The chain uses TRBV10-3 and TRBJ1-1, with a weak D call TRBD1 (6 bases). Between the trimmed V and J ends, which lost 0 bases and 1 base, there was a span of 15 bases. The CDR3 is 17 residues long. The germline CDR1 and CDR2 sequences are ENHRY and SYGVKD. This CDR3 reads CAISESGAGNPNTEAFF. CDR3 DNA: TGTGCCATCAGTGAGTCGGGGGCAGGGAATCCGAACACTGAAGCTTTCTTT.

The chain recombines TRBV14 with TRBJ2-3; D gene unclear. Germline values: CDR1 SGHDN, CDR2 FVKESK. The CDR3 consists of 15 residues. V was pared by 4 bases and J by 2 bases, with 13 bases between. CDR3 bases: TGTGCCAGCAGCCCCCCCGCCGGTTACACAGATACGCAGTATTTT. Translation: CASSPPAGYTDTQYF.

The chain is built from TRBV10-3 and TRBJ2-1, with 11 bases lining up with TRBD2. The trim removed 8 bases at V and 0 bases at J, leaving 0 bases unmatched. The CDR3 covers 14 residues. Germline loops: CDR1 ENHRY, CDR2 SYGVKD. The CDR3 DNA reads TGTGCCATCGGACTAGCGGGCTCCTACAATGAGCAGTTCTTC. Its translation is CAIGLAGSYNEQFF.

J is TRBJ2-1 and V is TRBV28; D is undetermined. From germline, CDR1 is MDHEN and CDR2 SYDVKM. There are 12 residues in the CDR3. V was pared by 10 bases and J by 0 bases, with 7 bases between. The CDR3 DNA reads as TGTGCCATAAAGAGCTCCTACAATGAGCAGTTCTTC. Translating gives CAIKSSYNEQFF.

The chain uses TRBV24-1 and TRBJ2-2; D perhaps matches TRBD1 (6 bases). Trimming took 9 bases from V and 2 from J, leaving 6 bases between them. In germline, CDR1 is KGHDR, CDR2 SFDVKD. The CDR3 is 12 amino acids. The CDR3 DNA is TGTGCCACCGGGACAAACACCGGGGAGCTGTTTTTT. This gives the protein CATGTNTGELFF.

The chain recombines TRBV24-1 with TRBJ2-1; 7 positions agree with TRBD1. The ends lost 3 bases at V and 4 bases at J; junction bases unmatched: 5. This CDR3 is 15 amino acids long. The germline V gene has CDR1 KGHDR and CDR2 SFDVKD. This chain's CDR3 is CATSDPGQKYNEQFF. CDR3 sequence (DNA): TGTGCCACCAGTGATCCGGGACAGAAGTACAATGAGCAGTTCTTC.

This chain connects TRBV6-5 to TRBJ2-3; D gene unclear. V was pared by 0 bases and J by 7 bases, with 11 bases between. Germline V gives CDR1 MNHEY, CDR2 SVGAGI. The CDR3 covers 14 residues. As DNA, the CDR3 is TGTGCCAGCAGTTACTCCCGCAGTCAAAATACGCAGTATTTT. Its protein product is CASSYSRSQNTQYF.

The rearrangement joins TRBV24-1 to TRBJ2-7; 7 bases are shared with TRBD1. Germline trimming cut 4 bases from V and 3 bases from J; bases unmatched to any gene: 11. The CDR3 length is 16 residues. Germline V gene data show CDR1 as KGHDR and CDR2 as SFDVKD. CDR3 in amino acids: CATSEYRGILSYEQYF. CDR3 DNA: TGTGCCACCAGTGAGTACAGGGGTATTTTAAGCTACGAGCAGTACTTC.

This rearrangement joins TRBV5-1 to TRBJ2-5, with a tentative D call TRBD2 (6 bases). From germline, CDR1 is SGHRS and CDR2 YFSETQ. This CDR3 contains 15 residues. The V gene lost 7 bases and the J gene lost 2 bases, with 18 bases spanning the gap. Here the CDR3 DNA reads TGCGCCAGCTCGGCTGGGGGAGGCGCTCAAGAGACCCAGTACTTC. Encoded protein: CASSAGGGAQETQYF.

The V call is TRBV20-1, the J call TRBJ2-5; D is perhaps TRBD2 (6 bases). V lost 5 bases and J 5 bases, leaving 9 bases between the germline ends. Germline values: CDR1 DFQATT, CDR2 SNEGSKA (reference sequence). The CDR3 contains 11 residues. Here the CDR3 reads CSAWTKETQYF. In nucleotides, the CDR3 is TGCAGTGCTTGGACTAAGGAGACCCAGTACTTC.

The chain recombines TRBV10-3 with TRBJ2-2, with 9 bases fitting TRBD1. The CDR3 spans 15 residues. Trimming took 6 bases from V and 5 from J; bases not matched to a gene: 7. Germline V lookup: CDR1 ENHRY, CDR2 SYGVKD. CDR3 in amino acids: CAISIGTGSTGELFF. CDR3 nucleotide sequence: TGTGCCATCAGCATTGGGACAGGGAGTACCGGGGAGCTGTTTTTT.

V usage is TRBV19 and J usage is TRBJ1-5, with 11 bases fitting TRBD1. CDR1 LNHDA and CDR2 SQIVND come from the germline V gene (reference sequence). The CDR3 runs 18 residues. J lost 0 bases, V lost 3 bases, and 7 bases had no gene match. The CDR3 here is CASSMGTGGLNSNQPQHF. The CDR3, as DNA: TGTGCCAGTAGTATGGGGACAGGGGGTCTGAATAGCAATCAGCCCCAGCATTTT.

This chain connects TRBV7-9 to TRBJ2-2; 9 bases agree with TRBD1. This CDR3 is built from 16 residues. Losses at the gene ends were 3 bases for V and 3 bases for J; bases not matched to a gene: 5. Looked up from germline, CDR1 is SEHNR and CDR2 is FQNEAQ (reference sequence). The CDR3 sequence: CASSFPTGGDTGELFF. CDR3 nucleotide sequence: TGTGCCAGCAGCTTCCCGACAGGGGGGGACACCGGGGAGCTGTTTTTT.

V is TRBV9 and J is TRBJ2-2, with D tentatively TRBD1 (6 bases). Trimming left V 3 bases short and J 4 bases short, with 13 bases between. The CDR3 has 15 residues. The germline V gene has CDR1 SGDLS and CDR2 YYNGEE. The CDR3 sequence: CASSGRSRGTGELFF. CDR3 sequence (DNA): TGTGCCAGCAGCGGGAGGAGCAGGGGCACCGGGGAGCTGTTTTTT.

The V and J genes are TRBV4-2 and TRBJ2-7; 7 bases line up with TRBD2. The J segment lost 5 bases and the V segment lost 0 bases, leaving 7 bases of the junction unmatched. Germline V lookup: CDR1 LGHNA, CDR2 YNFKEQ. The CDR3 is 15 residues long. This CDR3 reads CASSQDSREINEQYF. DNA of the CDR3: TGTGCCAGCAGCCAAGATTCGCGGGAGATCAACGAGCAGTACTTC.

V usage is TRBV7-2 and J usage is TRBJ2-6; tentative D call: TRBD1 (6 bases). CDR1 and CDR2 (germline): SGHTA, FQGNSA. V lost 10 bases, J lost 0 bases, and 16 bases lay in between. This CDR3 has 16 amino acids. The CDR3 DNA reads TGTGCCATCCCGGGACAAGCTTCCTCTGGGGCCAACGTCCTGACTTTC. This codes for CAIPGQASSGANVLTF.

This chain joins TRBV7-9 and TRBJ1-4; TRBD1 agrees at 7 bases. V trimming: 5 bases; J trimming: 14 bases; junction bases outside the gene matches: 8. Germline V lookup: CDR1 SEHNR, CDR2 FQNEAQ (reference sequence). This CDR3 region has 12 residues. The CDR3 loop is CASSVGGDSLFF. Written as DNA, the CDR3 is TGTGCCAGCAGCGTCGGGGGGGACAGCCTGTTTTTT.

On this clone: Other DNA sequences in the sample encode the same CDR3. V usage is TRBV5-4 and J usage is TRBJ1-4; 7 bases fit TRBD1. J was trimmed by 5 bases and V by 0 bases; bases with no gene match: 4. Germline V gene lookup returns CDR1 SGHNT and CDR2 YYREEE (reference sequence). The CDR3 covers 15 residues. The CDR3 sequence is CASSLGQGSNEKLFF. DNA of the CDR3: TGTGCCAGCAGCTTGGGACAGGGATCGAATGAAAAACTGTTTTTT.

As DNA, the CDR3 is TGTGCCAGCAGCTTATCCGAGACAGGGGGCGCAGATACGCAGTATTTT. Protein sequence: CASSLSETGGADTQYF. J is TRBJ2-3 and V is TRBV11-2; 10 nucleotides agree with TRBD1. The V gene end was trimmed by 2 bases and the J gene end by 4 bases; junction bases not matched to a gene: 6. The CDR3 extends over 16 amino acids. Germline loops: CDR1 SGHAT, CDR2 FQNNGV.

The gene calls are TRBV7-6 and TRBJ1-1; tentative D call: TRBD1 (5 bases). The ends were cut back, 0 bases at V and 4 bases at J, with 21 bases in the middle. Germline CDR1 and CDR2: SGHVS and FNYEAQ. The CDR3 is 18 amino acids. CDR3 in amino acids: CASSLAPHGGDGGTEAFF. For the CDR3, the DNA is TGTGCCAGCAGCTTAGCGCCGCATGGGGGGGACGGGGGCACTGAAGCTTTCTTT.

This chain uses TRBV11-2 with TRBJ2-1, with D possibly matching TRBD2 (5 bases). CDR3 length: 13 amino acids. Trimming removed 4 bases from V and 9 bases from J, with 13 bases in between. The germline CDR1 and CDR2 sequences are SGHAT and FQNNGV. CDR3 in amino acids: CASSSQRRTEQFF. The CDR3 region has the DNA TGTGCCAGCAGCTCCCAGCGGAGGACTGAGCAGTTCTTC.

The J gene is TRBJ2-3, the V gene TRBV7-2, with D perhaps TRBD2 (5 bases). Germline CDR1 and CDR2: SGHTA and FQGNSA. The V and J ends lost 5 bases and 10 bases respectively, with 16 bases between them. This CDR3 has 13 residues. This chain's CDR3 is CASSADSGRAQYF. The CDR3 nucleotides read TGTGCCAGCAGCGCCGATTCGGGAAGGGCGCAGTATTTT.

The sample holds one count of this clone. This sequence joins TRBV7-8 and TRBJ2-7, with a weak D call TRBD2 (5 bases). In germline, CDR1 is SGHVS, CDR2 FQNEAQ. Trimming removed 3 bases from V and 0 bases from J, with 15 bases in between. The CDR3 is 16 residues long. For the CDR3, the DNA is TGTGCCAGCAGCTTTGGGAAGGCCAGCGGCTCCTACGAGCAGTACTTC. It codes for CASSFGKASGSYEQYF.

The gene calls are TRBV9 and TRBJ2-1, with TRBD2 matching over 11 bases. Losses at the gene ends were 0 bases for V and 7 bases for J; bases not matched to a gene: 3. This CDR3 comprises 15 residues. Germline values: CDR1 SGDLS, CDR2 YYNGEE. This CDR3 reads CASSVVAGGPNEQFF. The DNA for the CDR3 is TGTGCCAGCAGCGTAGTAGCGGGAGGGCCGAATGAGCAGTTCTTC.

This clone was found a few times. The CDR3 region is CASSRGAAEQYF. CDR3 DNA: TGTGCCAGCAGCCGGGGGGCGGCCGAGCAGTACTTC. This chain connects TRBV25-1 to TRBJ2-7; tentative D call: TRBD2 (7 bases). CDR1 is MGHDK and CDR2 is SYGVNS in the germline V gene. Deletions cut 6 bases from V and 6 bases from J, with 12 bases between. This CDR3 spans 12 amino acids.

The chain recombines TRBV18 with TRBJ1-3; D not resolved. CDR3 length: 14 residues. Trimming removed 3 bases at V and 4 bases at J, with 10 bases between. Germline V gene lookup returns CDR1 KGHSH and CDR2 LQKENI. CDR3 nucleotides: TGTGCCAGCTCACCGAACAGTCCCGGAAACACCATATATTTT. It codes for CASSPNSPGNTIYF. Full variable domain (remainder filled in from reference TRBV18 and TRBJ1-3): NAGVMQNPRHLVRRRGQEARLRCSPMKGHSHVYWYRQLPEEGLKFMVYLQKENIIDESGMPKERFSAEFPKEGPSILRIQQVVRGDSAAYFCASSPNSPGNTIYFGEGSWLTVV.

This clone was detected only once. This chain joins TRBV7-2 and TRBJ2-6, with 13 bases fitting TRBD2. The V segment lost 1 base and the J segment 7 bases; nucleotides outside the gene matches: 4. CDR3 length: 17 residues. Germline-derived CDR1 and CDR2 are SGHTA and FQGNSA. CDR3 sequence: CASSLVLAGGQANVLTF. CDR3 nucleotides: TGTGCCAGCAGCTTAGTACTAGCGGGGGGGCAAGCCAACGTCCTGACTTTC.

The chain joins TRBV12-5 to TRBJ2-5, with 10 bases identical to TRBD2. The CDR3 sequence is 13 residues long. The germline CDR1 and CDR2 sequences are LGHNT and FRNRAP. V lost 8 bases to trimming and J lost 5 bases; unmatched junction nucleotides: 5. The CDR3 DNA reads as TGTGCTAGTTCGGCTAGCGGGAGTGAGACCCAGTACTTC. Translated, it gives CASSASGSETQYF.

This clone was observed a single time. The CDR3 loop is CASSPSGGLPYEQYF. CDR3 DNA sequence: TGTGCCAGCTCACCATCGGGAGGGCTTCCCTACGAGCAGTACTTC. The rearrangement joins TRBV18 to TRBJ2-7, with 8 bases aligning to TRBD2. CDR1 is KGHSH and CDR2 is LQKENI in the germline V gene. The CDR3 length is 15 residues. V trimming: 2 bases; J trimming: 2 bases; junction bases outside the gene matches: 5.